Listed here are 30 T cell receptor beta chains from one sample, sequenced in a study of cytomegalovirus exposure and HLA in healthy donors (dated by TCRdb to 2016 to 2017). Library method: the immunoSEQ multiplex PCR assay. For the multiplex PCR, a mixture combining 60 forward primers for TCR Vbeta segments and 13 reverse primers for TCR Jbeta segments was used. The immuneACCESS repertoire file appears here via TCRdb, limited to in-frame rearrangements. These files lack a portion of the clones; in checked studies, under half of the deficit traces to unresolved V genes, and the cause of the others is not known. This sample comprises fewer than 150,000 clones, 70% to 80% of them detected only once. The ten most abundant clones make up 4.5% to 6% of the sample. The sequenced sample consisted of PBMCs. The receptors were gathered from a woman between 45 and 65 years old in good health and CMV-seronegative.

This clone was counted once. This sequence joins TRBV4-2 and TRBJ2-5; no firm D call. Germline V gene sequence: CDR1 LGHNA, CDR2 YNFKEQ. V lost 2 bases and J 3 bases, leaving 7 bases between the germline ends. This CDR3 comprises 13 residues. The CDR3 region has the DNA TGTGCCAGCAGCCAATGGCAGGAAGAGACCCAGTACTTC. Translating gives CASSQWQEETQYF.

The chain links TRBV6-5 to TRBJ2-3; 7 nucleotides agree with TRBD1. V lost 4 bases to trimming and J lost 4 bases; unmatched junction nucleotides: 11. The CDR3 runs to 16 residues. Looked up from germline, CDR1 is MNHEY and CDR2 is SVGAGI. The CDR3 protein is CASSSQTGISPDTQYF. The CDR3 nucleotides are TGTGCCAGCAGTTCCCAGACAGGGATTTCGCCAGATACGCAGTATTTT.

This clone was counted a few times. This chain uses TRBV4-3 with TRBJ2-1; 14 positions match TRBD2. The V and J ends lost 5 bases and 6 bases, in that order; junction bases with no gene match: 3. The CDR3 is 15 residues long. Germline V gene sequence: CDR1 LGHNA, CDR2 YSLEER. CDR3 nucleotides: TGCGCCAGCAGCTTGACTAGCGGGGGGGTCAATGAGCAGTTCTTC. As protein: CASSLTSGGVNEQFF.

The chain combines TRBV2 with TRBJ1-1; 8 bases line up with TRBD1. V gave up 8 bases and J gave up 0 bases; unmatched junction bases: 2. The CDR3 spans 13 residues. The germline CDR1 and CDR2 sequences are SNHLY and FYNNEI. The CDR3: CASGTGLNTEAFF. The CDR3 DNA follows: TGTGCCAGCGGGACAGGTCTGAACACTGAAGCTTTCTTT.

The table lists this clone with a few counts. This chain links TRBV5-3 with TRBJ1-2, with a possible D match to TRBD1 (5 bases). TRBV5-3 is treated as an ORF (open reading frame) with a function not yet certain. The CDR3 totals 14 residues. The V gene lost 1 base and the J gene lost 3 bases, with 10 bases spanning the gap. CDR3 loop: CARSLRQRDYGYTF. The CDR3 nucleotides are TGTGCCAGAAGCTTGCGACAGAGAGACTATGGCTACACCTTC.

The chain uses TRBV4-3 and TRBJ1-2; TRBD1 might be the D (5 bases). Germline V gives CDR1 LGHNA, CDR2 YSLEER. The CDR3 extends over 15 amino acids. The V end lost 0 bases, the J end lost 4 bases, and 12 bases lay between the germline ends. The CDR3 DNA reads as TGCGCCAGCAGCCAAGATCGCCAGGGAATCTATGGCTACACCTTC. This gives the protein CASSQDRQGIYGYTF.

The chain carries TRBV6-6 and TRBJ1-5; no clear D. Germline V CDR1 and CDR2: MNHNY, SVGAGI (reference sequence). The ends were cut back, 5 bases at V and 7 bases at J, with 15 bases in the middle. The CDR3 has 14 residues. CDR3 sequence reads: CASSTAVREQPQHF. The CDR3 DNA reads TGTGCCAGCAGTACCGCGGTGAGGGAACAGCCCCAGCATTTT.

The chain recombines TRBV27 with TRBJ1-4; no firm D call. Trimming shortened V by 8 bases and J by 5 bases, and 18 bases separated the two germline ends. CDR1 is MNHEY, CDR2 SMNVEV, per germline (reference sequence). CDR3 size: 15 residues. The CDR3 DNA sequence: TGTGCCAGCGCTAGGCGGGCGGGCACCAATGAAAAACTGTTTTTT. It specifies CASARRAGTNEKLFF.

This chain uses TRBV5-1 with TRBJ1-2; TRBD1 matches 8 bases. The junction had 6 bases not matched to a gene; V was cut back by 4 bases and J by 4 bases. This CDR3 region has 14 residues. Germline CDR1 is SGHRS and CDR2 is YFSETQ. The CDR3 DNA reads as TGCGCCAGCAGCCGGACAGGGTCAGTCTATGGCTACACCTTC. Translation gives CASSRTGSVYGYTF.

This chain joins TRBV10-3 and TRBJ1-1, with D possibly being TRBD1 (6 bases). V lost 6 bases and J 7 bases, leaving 15 bases between the germline ends. Germline CDR1 and CDR2: ENHRY and SYGVKD. The CDR3 covers 13 residues. The CDR3 here is CAIREKGTLEAFF. The CDR3 DNA reads TGTGCCATCAGGGAAAAAGGGACACTTGAAGCTTTCTTT.

This sequence joins TRBV5-1 and TRBJ2-3; 8 nucleotides match TRBD1. There are 16 residues in the CDR3. Germline V CDR1 and CDR2: SGHRS, YFSETQ. Trimming removed 4 bases from V and 0 bases from J; junction bases left unmatched: 7. CDR3 region: CASSPRQGLSTDTQYF. The CDR3 DNA sequence: TGCGCCAGCAGCCCAAGACAGGGGTTGAGCACAGATACGCAGTATTTT.

Here the CDR3 reads CASSQGARKANYGYTF. The CDR3 nucleotides read TGTGCCAGCAGCCAGGGGGCCAGGAAAGCTAACTATGGCTACACCTTC. The J gene is TRBJ1-2, the V gene TRBV11-1, with 8 bases lining up with TRBD1. V was pared by 5 bases and J by 0 bases, with 8 bases of the junction left unmatched. This CDR3 contains 16 residues. Germline loops: CDR1 SGHAT, CDR2 FQDESV (reference sequence).

V gene TRBV6-1 combines with J gene TRBJ2-6; 8 bases fit TRBD1. Germline V gene sequence: CDR1 MNHNS, CDR2 SASEGT. There are 17 residues in the CDR3. V gave up 4 bases and J gave up 0 bases; unmatched junction bases: 5. As DNA, the CDR3 is TGTGCCAGCAGTGGAGACAGGGGCCCCTCTGGGGCCAACGTCCTGACTTTC. Protein: CASSGDRGPSGANVLTF.

The gene calls are TRBV4-2 and TRBJ2-5, with 10 bases that match TRBD2. Trimming removed 4 bases from V and 4 bases from J; junction bases left unmatched: 12. This CDR3 comprises 17 residues. Germline V gives CDR1 LGHNA, CDR2 YNFKEQ. Here the CDR3 DNA reads TGTGCCAGCAGCCCCGGGCTAGCGGGGGCCTTTGGAGAGACCCAGTACTTC. Its protein is CASSPGLAGAFGETQYF.

This chain connects TRBV6-1 to TRBJ2-1, with TRBD1 identical over 12 bases. Trimming removed 6 bases from V and 8 bases from J; junction bases left unmatched: 8. CDR1 MNHNS and CDR2 SASEGT come from the germline V gene. CDR3 length equals 15 residues. CDR3 amino acids: CASRDRDRGHYEQFF. The DNA for the CDR3 is TGTGCCAGCAGGGACCGGGACAGGGGGCACTATGAGCAGTTCTTC.

This clone was found a few times. This sequence joins TRBV10-3 and TRBJ1-1, with D hard to call. V dropped 8 bases and J dropped 1 base, with 20 bases sitting between them. The CDR3 loop spans 16 amino acids. Germline CDR1 ENHRY, CDR2 SYGVKD. The CDR3 reads CAIQEKRGLANTEAFF. DNA of the CDR3: TGTGCCATCCAGGAAAAGAGAGGCCTAGCGAACACTGAAGCTTTCTTT.

The CDR3 here is CASSDDRVYGYTF. The CDR3 DNA is TGTGCCAGTTCGGACGACAGGGTCTATGGCTACACCTTC. This chain uses TRBV19 with TRBJ1-2; 7 bases fit TRBD1. Germline CDR1 reads LNHDA; CDR2 reads SQIVND (reference sequence). The CDR3 contains 13 residues. V shed 8 bases and J 4 bases; nucleotides not matched to a gene: 7.

The rearrangement links TRBV30 to TRBJ2-7; 7 nucleotides line up with TRBD2. Unmatched junction bases numbered 7, after V lost 0 bases and J lost 2 bases. Per germline, CDR1 GTSNPN and CDR2 SVGIG (reference sequence). CDR3 length equals 15 residues. CDR3 sequence reads: CAWSVRLAGAYEQYF. The CDR3 DNA reads TGTGCCTGGAGTGTACGGTTAGCGGGCGCCTACGAGCAGTACTTC.

This sequence joins TRBV5-6 and TRBJ1-4, with 8 bases fitting TRBD1. The V gene end was trimmed by 3 bases and the J gene end by 8 bases; junction bases not matched to a gene: 9. The V gene's germline CDR1 is SGHDT and CDR2 YYEEEE. The CDR3 covers 15 residues. CDR3 sequence (DNA): TGTGCCAGCAGCTCAACGACAGGGGTCCGAGAAAAACTGTTTTTT. It specifies CASSSTTGVREKLFF.

This chain uses TRBV11-2 with TRBJ2-3; perhaps TRBD2 as D (6 bases). The CDR3 length is 14 residues. Germline-derived CDR1 and CDR2 are SGHAT and FQNNGV. V was pared by 6 bases and J by 0 bases, with 10 bases between. CDR3 sequence: CASSPGTSTDTQYF. DNA of the CDR3: TGTGCCAGCAGTCCCGGGACTAGCACAGATACGCAGTATTTT.

In DNA form, the CDR3 reads TGTGCCAGCAGCCAAACAGGGGACCCTGGAAACACCATATATTTT. The encoded protein is CASSQTGDPGNTIYF. The chain is built from TRBV25-1 and TRBJ1-3, with 7 bases fitting TRBD1. CDR1 and CDR2 from the germline V gene are MGHDK and SYGVNS. The V and J ends lost 6 bases and 2 bases, in that order; junction bases with no gene match: 7. The CDR3 covers 15 residues.

The chain joins TRBV7-2 to TRBJ1-5; D call uncertain. V lost 2 bases, J lost 15 bases, and 14 bases lay in between. This CDR3 is 12 amino acids long. Per the germline V gene, CDR1 is SGHTA and CDR2 is FQGNSA. The CDR3 sequence is CASSLWADYPHF. As DNA, the CDR3 is TGTGCCAGCAGCTTATGGGCAGACTACCCGCATTTT. Full variable domain (rest looked up from reference TRBV7-2 and TRBJ1-5): GAGVSQSPSNKVTEKGKDVELRCDPISGHTALYWYRQSLGQGLEFLIYFQGNSAPDKSGLPSDRFSAERTGGSVSTLTIQRTQQEDSAVYLCASSLWADYPHFGDGTRLSIL.

The V gene is TRBV27, the J gene TRBJ2-7, with D possibly being TRBD1 (5 bases). CDR3 length: 15 amino acids. Germline V gene lookup returns CDR1 MNHEY and CDR2 SMNVEV (reference sequence). Trimming took off 5 bases at V and 4 bases at J, with 18 bases between the two ends. The CDR3 sequence: CASSPGPGFRYEQYF. The CDR3 nucleotides read TGTGCCAGCAGTCCAGGGCCCGGGTTCAGGTACGAGCAGTACTTC.

The J gene is TRBJ1-2, the V gene TRBV5-4; weak D call: TRBD1 (5 bases). Germline lookup yields CDR1 SGHNT and CDR2 YYREEE (reference sequence). This CDR3 region has 14 residues. V lost 0 bases, J lost 6 bases, and 12 bases lay in between. The CDR3 nucleotides read TGTGCCAGCAGCTTGGGACCTCCGACAGATGGCTACACCTTC. Translating it yields CASSLGPPTDGYTF.

V usage is TRBV7-9 and J usage is TRBJ2-2; D remains unclear. Germline V CDR1 and CDR2: SEHNR, FQNEAQ (reference sequence). Trimming pared 6 bases from V and 5 bases from J, leaving 7 bases between. The CDR3 spans 12 residues. The CDR3 nucleotides read TGTGCCAGCAGGGAGAGAACCGGGGAGCTGTTTTTT. Its translation is CASRERTGELFF.

This chain links TRBV9 with TRBJ1-3; 7 nucleotides line up with TRBD1. V dropped 4 bases and J dropped 8; count of bases not matched to a gene: 12. CDR1 SGDLS and CDR2 YYNGEE come from the germline V gene. The length of the CDR3 is 15 residues. The CDR3 DNA follows: TGTGCCAGCAGCACCCACAGGGGAACTGAGGACACCATATATTTT. This sequence encodes CASSTHRGTEDTIYF.

This chain's CDR3 is CASSFDFRGDEQYF. The CDR3 DNA sequence: TGTGCCAGCAGCTTCGACTTCAGGGGCGACGAGCAGTACTTC. The V and J genes are TRBV5-4 and TRBJ2-7; D possibly corresponds to TRBD1 (6 bases). The CDR3 covers 14 residues. Trimming cost V 2 bases and J 5 bases, with 14 bases left between them. Germline V gene sequence: CDR1 SGHNT, CDR2 YYREEE (reference sequence).

The rearrangement links TRBV7-9 to TRBJ1-3, with TRBD1 identical over 7 bases. The CDR3 runs to 15 residues. Germline lookup yields CDR1 SEHNR and CDR2 FQNEAQ (reference sequence). The ends lost 4 bases at V and 2 bases at J; junction bases unmatched: 5. This chain's CDR3 is CASSSDRATGNTIYF. In nucleotides, the CDR3 is TGTGCCAGCAGCTCTGACAGGGCCACTGGAAACACCATATATTTT.

The rearrangement links TRBV5-1 to TRBJ1-1, with D perhaps TRBD1 (6 bases). V lost 0 bases and J lost 6, with 12 bases in between. The CDR3 is made up of 14 amino acids. Germline loops: CDR1 SGHRS, CDR2 YFSETQ. The CDR3 reads CASSLDRERAEAFF. For the CDR3, the DNA is TGCGCCAGCAGCTTGGACAGGGAAAGGGCTGAAGCTTTCTTT. Variable domain in full (rest from reference TRBV5-1 and TRBJ1-1): KAGVTQTPRYLIKTRGQQVTLSCSPISGHRSVSWYQQTPGQGLQFLFEYFSETQRNKGNFPGRFSGRQFSNSRSEMNVSTLELGDSALYLCASSLDRERAEAFFGQGTRLTVV.

The V gene is TRBV6-6, the J gene TRBJ1-5, with 9 bases that match TRBD1. The germline gives CDR1 MNHNY, CDR2 SVGAGI (reference sequence). The CDR3 has 15 amino acids. Trimming at V came to 6 bases and at J to 6 bases, leaving 9 bases not matched to a gene. The CDR3 DNA reads as TGTGCCAGCAGCAGGCCTACAGGGGGCAGTCAGCCCCAGCATTTT. This translates into CASSRPTGGSQPQHF.